The T cell receptor (beta chain) under discussion was sequenced for a study of shared clonotypes between healthy human individuals. Study conclusions and caveats: The study found roughly 5% of naive CD4 clonotypes shared across four donors.

This clone was found once. The antigen remains unidentified. CDR3 length: 14 amino acids. Trimming took 6 bases from V and 1 from J, leaving 11 bases between them. CDR1 is SNHLY, CDR2 FYNNEI, per germline. Replicate PCRs run on sorted subsets employed approximately 0.2 ug DNA, 25,000 to 35,000 T cell genomes. TCRdb keeps only in-frame clones here, not all; method: immunoSEQ multiplex PCR. Of about 230,000 clones in the sample, 60% to 70% were seen once. This chain links TRBV2 with TRBJ2-3; no clear D gene. Sequencing used memory CD4+ T cells sorted from blood. Stated subset: CD45RA-negative fraction. The sequence was obtained from a man in his thirties or forties in good health. CDR3 DNA sequence: TGTGCCAGCAGCGCTAGGCTTCGCACAGATACGCAGTATTTT. This sequence encodes CASSARLRTDTQYF. Drawing the rest from reference TRBV2 and TRBJ2-3, the complete variable domain is EPEVTQTPSHQVTQMGQEVILRCVPISNHLYFYWYRQILGQKVEFLVSFYNNEISEKSEIFDDQFSVERPDGSNFTLKIRSTKLEDSAMYFCASSARLRTDTQYFGPGTRLTVL.